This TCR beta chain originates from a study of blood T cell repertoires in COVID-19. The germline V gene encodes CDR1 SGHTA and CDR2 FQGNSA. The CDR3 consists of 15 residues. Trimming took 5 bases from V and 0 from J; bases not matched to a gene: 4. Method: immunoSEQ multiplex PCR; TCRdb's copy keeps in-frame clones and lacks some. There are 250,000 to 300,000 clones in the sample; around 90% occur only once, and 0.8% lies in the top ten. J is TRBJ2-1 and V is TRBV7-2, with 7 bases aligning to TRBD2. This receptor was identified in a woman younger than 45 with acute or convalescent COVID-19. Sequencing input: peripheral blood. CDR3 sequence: CASSPRTSSYNEQFF. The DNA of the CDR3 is TGTGCCAGCAGCCCAAGGACTAGCTCCTACAATGAGCAGTTCTTC.